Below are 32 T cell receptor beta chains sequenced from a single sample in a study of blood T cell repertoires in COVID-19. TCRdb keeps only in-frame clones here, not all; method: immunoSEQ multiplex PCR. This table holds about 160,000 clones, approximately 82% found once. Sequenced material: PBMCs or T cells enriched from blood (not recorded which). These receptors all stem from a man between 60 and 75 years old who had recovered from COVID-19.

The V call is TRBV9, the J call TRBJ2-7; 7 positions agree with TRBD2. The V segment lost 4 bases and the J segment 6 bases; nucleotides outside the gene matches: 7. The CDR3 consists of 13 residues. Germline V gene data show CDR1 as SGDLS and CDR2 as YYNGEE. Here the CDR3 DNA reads TGTGCCAGCAGCTGGGACTCGGGGGGCGAGCAGTACTTC. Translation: CASSWDSGGEQYF. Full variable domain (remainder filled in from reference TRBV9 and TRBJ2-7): DSGVTQTPKHLITATGQRVTLRCSPRSGDLSVYWYQQSLDQGLQFLIQYYNGEERAKGNILERFSAQQFPDLHSELNLSSLELGDSALYFCASSWDSGGEQYFGPGTRLTVT.

CDR3 in DNA: TGTGCCTCTTATTCGGGACACGGAAGAGGCTCCTATAATTCACCCCTCCACTTT. It specifies CASYSGHGRGSYNSPLHF. V and J are TRBV28 and TRBJ1-6, with a weak D call TRBD1 (6 bases). The V end was cut by 11 bases, the J end by 0 bases, with 23 bases between. The germline V gene has CDR1 MDHEN and CDR2 SYDVKM. The CDR3 is made up of 18 amino acids.

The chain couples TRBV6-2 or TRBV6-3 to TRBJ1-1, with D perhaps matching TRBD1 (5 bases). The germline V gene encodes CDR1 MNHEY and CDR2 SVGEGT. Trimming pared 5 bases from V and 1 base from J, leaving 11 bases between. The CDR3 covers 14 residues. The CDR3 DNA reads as TGTGCCAGCAGTCCGATCGGGGGGAACACTGAAGCTTTCTTT. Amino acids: CASSPIGGNTEAFF.

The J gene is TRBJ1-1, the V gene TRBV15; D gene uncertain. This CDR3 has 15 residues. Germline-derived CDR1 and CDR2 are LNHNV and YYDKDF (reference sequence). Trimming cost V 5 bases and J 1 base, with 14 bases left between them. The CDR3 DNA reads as TGTGCCACCAGCTCCCGAAACGGTGGGAACACTGAAGCTTTCTTT. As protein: CATSSRNGGNTEAFF.

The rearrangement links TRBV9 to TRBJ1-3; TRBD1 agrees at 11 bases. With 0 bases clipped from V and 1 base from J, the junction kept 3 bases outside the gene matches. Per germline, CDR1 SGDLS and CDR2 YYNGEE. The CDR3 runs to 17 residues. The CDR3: CASSVGGTGGSGNTIYF. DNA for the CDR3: TGTGCCAGCAGCGTAGGAGGGACAGGGGGTTCTGGAAACACCATATATTTT.

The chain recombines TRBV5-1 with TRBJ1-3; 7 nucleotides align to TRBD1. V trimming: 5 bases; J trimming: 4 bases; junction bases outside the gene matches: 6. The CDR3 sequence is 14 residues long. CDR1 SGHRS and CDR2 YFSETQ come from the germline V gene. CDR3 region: CASSFSGQGNTIYF. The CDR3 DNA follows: TGCGCCAGCAGTTTTTCGGGACAGGGAAACACCATATATTTT.

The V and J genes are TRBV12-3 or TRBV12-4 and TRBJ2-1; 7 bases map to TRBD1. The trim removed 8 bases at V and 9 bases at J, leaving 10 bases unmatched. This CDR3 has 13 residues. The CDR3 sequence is CASEGRGFSEQFF. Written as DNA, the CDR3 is TGTGCCAGCGAGGGCAGGGGGTTTTCTGAGCAGTTCTTC.

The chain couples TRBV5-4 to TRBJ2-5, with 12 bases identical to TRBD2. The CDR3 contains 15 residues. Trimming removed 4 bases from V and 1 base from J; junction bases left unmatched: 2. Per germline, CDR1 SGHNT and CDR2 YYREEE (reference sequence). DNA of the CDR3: TGTGCCAGCAGCCGGACTAGCGGGATCCAAGAGACCCAGTACTTC. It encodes CASSRTSGIQETQYF. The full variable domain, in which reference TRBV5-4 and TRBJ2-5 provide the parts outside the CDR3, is ETGVTQSPTHLIKTRGQQVTLRCSSQSGHNTVSWYQQALGQGPQFIFQYYREEENGRGNFPPRFSGLQFPNYSSELNVNALELDDSALYLCASSRTSGIQETQYFGPGTRLLVL.

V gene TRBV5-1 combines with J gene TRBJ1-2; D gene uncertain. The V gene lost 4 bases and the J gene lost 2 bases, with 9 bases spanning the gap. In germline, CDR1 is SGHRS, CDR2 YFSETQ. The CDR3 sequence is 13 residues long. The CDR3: CASSPGVNYGYTF. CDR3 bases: TGCGCCAGCAGCCCAGGTGTCAACTATGGCTACACCTTC.

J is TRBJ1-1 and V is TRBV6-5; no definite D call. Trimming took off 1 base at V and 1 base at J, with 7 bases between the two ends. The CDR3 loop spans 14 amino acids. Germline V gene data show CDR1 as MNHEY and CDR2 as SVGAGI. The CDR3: CASSYFVSNTEAFF. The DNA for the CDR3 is TGTGCCAGCAGTTACTTCGTCTCGAACACTGAAGCTTTCTTT.

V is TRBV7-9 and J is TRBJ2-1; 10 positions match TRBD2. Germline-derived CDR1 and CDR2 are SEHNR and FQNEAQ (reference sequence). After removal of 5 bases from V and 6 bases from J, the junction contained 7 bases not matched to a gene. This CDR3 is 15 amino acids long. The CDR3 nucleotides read TGTGCCAGCAGCAGTAGCGGGGGGATGGGCAATGAGCAGTTCTTC. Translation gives CASSSSGGMGNEQFF.

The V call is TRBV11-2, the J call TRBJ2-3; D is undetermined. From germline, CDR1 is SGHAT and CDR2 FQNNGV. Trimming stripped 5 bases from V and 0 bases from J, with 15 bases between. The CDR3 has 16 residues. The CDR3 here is CASSRRGHPSTDTQYF. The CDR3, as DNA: TGTGCCAGCAGCCGCCGAGGTCACCCTAGCACAGATACGCAGTATTTT.

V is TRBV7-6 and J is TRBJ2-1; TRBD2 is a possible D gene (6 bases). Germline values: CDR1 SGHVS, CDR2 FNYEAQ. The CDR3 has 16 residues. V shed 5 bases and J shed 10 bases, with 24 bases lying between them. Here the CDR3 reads CASSPFRGTPLGEQFF. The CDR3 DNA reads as TGTGCCAGCAGCCCGTTTCGGGGGACCCCTTTGGGAGAGCAGTTCTTC.

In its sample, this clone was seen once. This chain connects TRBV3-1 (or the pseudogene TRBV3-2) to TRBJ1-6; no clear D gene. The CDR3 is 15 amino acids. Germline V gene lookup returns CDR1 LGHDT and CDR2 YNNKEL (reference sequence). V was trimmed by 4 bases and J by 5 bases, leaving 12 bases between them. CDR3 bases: TGTGCCAGCAGCCCCCCCGGAGGAAATAATTCACCCCTCCACTTT. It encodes CASSPPGGNNSPLHF.

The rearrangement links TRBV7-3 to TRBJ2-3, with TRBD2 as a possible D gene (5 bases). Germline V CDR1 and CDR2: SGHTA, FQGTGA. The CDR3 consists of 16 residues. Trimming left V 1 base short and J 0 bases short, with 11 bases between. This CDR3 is CASSLIGGGSTDTQYF. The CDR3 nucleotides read TGTGCCAGCAGCTTAATAGGAGGTGGAAGCACAGATACGCAGTATTTT.

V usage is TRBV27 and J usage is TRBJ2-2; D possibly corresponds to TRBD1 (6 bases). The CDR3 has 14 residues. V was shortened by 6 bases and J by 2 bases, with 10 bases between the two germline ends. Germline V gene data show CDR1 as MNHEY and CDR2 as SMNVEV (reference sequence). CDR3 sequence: CASSPQGNTGELFF. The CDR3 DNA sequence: TGTGCCAGCAGCCCACAGGGAAACACCGGGGAGCTGTTTTTT.

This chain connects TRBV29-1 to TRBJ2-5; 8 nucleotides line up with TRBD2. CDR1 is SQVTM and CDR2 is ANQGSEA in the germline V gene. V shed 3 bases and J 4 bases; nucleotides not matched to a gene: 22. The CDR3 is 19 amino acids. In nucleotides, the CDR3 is TGCAGCGTTGAGGCCTCACCTCTTATAGCGGGAACCCTCCGAGAGACCCAGTACTTC. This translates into CSVEASPLIAGTLRETQYF.

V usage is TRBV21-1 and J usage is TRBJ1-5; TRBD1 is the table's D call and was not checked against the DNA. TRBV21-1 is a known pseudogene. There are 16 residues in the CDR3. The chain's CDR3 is CASSNHVGALNQPQHF. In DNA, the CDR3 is TGTGCCAGCAGCAACCACGTAGGGGCCCTCAATCAGCCCCAGCATTTT.

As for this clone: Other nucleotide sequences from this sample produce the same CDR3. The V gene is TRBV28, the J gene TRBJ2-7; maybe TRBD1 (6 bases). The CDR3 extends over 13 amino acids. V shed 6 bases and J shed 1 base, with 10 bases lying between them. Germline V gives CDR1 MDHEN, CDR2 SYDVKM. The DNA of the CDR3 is TGTGCCAGCAGCCGGGACACGTCCTACGAGCAGTACTTC. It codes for CASSRDTSYEQYF. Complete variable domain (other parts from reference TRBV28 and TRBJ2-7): DVKVTQSSRYLVKRTGEKVFLECVQDMDHENMFWYRQDPGLGLRLIYFSYDVKMKEKGDIPEGYSVSREKKERFSLILESASTNQTSMYLCASSRDTSYEQYFGPGTRLTVT.

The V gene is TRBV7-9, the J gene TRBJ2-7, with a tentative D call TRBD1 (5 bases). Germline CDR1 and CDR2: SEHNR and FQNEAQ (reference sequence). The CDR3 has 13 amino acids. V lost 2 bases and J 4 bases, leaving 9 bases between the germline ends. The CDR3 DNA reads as TGTGCCAGCAGCTTACCTCAGGGTTACGAGCAGTACTTC. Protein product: CASSLPQGYEQYF.

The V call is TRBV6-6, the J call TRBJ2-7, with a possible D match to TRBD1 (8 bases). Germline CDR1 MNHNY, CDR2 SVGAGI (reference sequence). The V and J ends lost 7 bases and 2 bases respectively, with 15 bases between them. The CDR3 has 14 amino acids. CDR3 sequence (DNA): TGTGCCAGCAAAGAACAGGGGGGGGCCTACGAGCAGTACTTC. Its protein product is CASKEQGGAYEQYF.

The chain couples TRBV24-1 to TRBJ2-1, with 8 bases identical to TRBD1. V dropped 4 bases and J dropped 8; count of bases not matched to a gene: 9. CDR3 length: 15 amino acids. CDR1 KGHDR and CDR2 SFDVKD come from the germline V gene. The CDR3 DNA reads TGTGCCACCAGTGACCGGGGACAGGTGATCGATGAGCAGTTCTTC. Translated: CATSDRGQVIDEQFF.

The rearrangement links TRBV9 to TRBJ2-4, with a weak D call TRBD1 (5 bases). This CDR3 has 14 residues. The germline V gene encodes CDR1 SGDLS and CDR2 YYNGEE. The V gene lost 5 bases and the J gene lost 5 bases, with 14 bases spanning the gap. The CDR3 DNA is TGTGCCAGCAGGGCGGAAACAGGTGAAAACATTCAGTACTTC. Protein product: CASRAETGENIQYF.

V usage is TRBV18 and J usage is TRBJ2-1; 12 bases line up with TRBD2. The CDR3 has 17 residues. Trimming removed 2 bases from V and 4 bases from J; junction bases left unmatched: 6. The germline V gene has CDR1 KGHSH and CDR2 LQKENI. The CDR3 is CASSPNTLAGGYNEQFF. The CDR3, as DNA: TGTGCCAGCTCACCAAACACCCTAGCGGGAGGGTACAATGAGCAGTTCTTC.

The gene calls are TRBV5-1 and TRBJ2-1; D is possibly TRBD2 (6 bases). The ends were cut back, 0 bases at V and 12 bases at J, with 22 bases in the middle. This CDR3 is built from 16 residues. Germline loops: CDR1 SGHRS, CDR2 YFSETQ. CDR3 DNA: TGCGCCAGCAGCTTGGCCCTAGCGTCGTCCTCGAGGATGCAGTTCTTC. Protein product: CASSLALASSSRMQFF.

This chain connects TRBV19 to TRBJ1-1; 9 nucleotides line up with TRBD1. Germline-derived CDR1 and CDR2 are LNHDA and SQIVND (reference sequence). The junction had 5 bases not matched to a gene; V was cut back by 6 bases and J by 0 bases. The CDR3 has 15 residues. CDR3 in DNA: TGTGCCAGTAGGACGACAGGGGGGATGAACACTGAAGCTTTCTTT. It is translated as CASRTTGGMNTEAFF.

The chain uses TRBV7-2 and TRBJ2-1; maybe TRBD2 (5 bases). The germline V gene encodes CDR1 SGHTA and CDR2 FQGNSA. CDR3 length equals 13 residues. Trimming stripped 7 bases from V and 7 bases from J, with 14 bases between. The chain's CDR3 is CASTQTGKNEQFF. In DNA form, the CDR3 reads TGTGCCAGCACCCAGACGGGGAAAAATGAGCAGTTCTTC.

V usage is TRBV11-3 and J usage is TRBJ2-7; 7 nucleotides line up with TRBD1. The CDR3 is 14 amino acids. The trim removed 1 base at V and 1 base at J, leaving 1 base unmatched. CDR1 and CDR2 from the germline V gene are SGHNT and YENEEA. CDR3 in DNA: TGTGCCAGCAGCTTAGGGGGACAGTCCTACGAGCAGTACTTC. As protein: CASSLGGQSYEQYF.

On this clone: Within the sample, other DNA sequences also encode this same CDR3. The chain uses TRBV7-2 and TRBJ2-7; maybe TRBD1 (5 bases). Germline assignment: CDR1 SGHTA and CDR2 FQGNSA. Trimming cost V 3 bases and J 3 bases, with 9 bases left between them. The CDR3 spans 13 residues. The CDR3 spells CASSLGQHYEQYF. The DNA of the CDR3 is TGTGCCAGCAGCTTGGGGCAACACTACGAGCAGTACTTC.

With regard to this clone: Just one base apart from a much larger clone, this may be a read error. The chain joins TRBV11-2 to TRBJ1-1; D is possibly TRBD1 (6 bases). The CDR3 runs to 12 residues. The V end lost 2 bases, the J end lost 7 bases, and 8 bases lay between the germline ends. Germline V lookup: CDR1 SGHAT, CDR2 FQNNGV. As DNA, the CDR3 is TGTGCCAGCAGCTTAACAGGGTTTGAAGCTTTCTTT. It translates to CASSLTGFEAFF.

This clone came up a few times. CDR3 sequence reads: CASVASNYGYTF. DNA of the CDR3: TGTGCCAGCGTAGCATCTAACTATGGCTACACCTTC. J is TRBJ1-2 and V is TRBV28; D not certain. Germline assignment: CDR1 MDHEN and CDR2 SYDVKM. The CDR3 is 12 amino acids. V was shortened by 8 bases and J by 0 bases, with 7 bases between the two germline ends.

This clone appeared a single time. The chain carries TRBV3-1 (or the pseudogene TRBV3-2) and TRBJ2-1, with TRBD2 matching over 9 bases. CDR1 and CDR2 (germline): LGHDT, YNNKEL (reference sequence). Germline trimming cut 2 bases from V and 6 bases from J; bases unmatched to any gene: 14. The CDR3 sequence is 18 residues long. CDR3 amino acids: CASSQILREGFKSNEQFF. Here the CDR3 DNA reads TGTGCCAGCAGCCAAATTTTGCGGGAGGGCTTCAAGAGCAATGAGCAGTTCTTC.